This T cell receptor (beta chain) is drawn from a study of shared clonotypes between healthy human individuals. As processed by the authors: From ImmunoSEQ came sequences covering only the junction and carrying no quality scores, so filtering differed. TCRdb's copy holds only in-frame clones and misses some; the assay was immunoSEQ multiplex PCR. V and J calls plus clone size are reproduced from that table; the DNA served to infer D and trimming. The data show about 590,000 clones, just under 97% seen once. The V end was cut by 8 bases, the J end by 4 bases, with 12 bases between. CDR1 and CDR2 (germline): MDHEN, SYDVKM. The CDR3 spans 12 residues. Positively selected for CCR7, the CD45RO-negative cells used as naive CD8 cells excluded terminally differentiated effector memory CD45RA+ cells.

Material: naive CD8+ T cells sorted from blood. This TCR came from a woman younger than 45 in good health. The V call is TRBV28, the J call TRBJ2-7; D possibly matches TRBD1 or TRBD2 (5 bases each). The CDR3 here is CASGTTRYEQYF. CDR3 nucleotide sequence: TGTGCCAGCGGGACGACACGGTACGAGCAGTACTTC.